These 8 T cell receptor beta chains were sequenced from one sample in a study of T cells in Graves' hyperthyroidism and ophthalmopathy. TCR beta CDR3 sequences were amplified from RNA transcripts. The primer set for the first-round RT-PCR of the TCR CDR3 was HTBI. TCRdb recomputed calls from the multiplex PCR reads with MiXCR, one row per CDR3 protein. The table lists 450,000 to 550,000 distinct CDR3 sequences, around a quarter of them singletons. The sequencing input was blood. The receptor set was obtained from a woman aged 25-40 years with Graves' ophthalmopathy.

The chain carries TRBV12-3 or TRBV12-4 and TRBJ1-2; no definite D call. This CDR3 contains 16 residues. The V end lost 7 bases, the J end lost 2 bases, and 20 bases lay between the germline ends. The CDR3 loop reads CASTYAGIATNYGYTF. In nucleotides, the CDR3 is TGTGCCAGCACCTACGCGGGAATAGCCACAAACTATGGCTACACCTTC.

The chain carries TRBV11-2 and TRBJ2-7; 16 nucleotides match TRBD2. The CDR3 spans 16 residues. V lost 6 bases and J lost 3; bases outside the gene matches: 5. Germline-derived CDR1 and CDR2 are SGHAT and FQNNGV. CDR3 nucleotides: TGTGCCAGCAGAGAGGGACTAGCGGGGGGGCACTACGAGCAGTACTTC. This sequence encodes CASREGLAGGHYEQYF.

This clonotype was recorded at least ten times. V gene TRBV20-1 combines with J gene TRBJ1-1, with D perhaps TRBD1 (5 bases). Trimming removed 4 bases from V and 2 bases from J, with 20 bases in between. The CDR3 sequence is 16 residues long. Looked up from germline, CDR1 is DFQATT and CDR2 is SNEGSKA (reference sequence). The DNA for the CDR3 is TGCAGTGCTACCTCAAATACGAGGGGACTTAACACTGAAGCTTTCTTT. Amino acid sequence: CSATSNTRGLNTEAFF.

In this sample, this clonotype turned up a few times. This chain uses TRBV7-2 with TRBJ1-1; D is perhaps TRBD1 (5 bases). The germline V gene has CDR1 SGHTA and CDR2 FQGNSA. The CDR3 contains 12 residues. Trimming took off 6 bases at V and 11 bases at J, with 16 bases between the two ends. The CDR3 sequence: CASSLRGNTAFF. The DNA for the CDR3 is TGTGCCAGCAGTCTGAGGGGTAATACGGCTTTCTTT.

There are many counts of this clonotype. The CDR3 DNA follows: TGTGCCAGCAGCACGGGACAGGGCTACTATGGCTACACCTTC. Translation gives CASSTGQGYYGYTF. This sequence joins TRBV7-9 and TRBJ1-2; TRBD1 agrees at 9 bases. Germline assignment: CDR1 SEHNR and CDR2 FQNEAQ (reference sequence). Trimming at V came to 5 bases and at J to 3 bases, leaving 4 bases not matched to a gene. The CDR3 contains 14 residues.

This clonotype was counted at least ten times. The V gene is TRBV30, the J gene TRBJ1-1; no clear D. CDR1 GTSNPN and CDR2 SVGIG come from the germline V gene (reference sequence). The CDR3 has 12 amino acids. Deletions cut 1 base from V and 11 bases from J, with 14 bases between. The CDR3 spells CAWSGGPIKAFF. DNA of the CDR3: TGTGCCTGGAGTGGAGGACCCATCAAGGCTTTCTTT. Using reference TRBV30 and TRBJ1-1 for the parts outside the CDR3, the full variable domain is SQTIHQWPATLVQPVGSPLSLECTVEGTSNPNLYWYRQAAGRGLQLLFYSVGIGQISSEVPQNLSASRPQDRQFILSSKKLLLSDSGFYLCAWSGGPIKAFFGQGTRLTVV.

In its sample, this clonotype was seen a few times. The chain carries TRBV28 and TRBJ1-2, with TRBD1 matching 9 bases. The V and J ends lost 7 bases and 2 bases, in that order; junction bases with no gene match: 14. Germline values: CDR1 MDHEN, CDR2 SYDVKM. This CDR3 region has 17 residues. As DNA, the CDR3 is TGTGCCAGCACCATCGGAGGGGGGACAGGGCGAAACTATGGCTACACCTTC. Translating it yields CASTIGGGTGRNYGYTF.

Of note for this clonotype: This may be a read error: a much more frequent sequence differs by one nucleotide. The gene calls are TRBV28 and TRBJ2-7, with 7 bases matching TRBD2. Looked up from germline, CDR1 is MDHEN and CDR2 is SYDVKM. Germline trimming cut 4 bases from V and 0 bases from J; bases unmatched to any gene: 12. This CDR3 region has 17 residues. CDR3 sequence: CASSSPGLGDFSYEQYF. The DNA for the CDR3 is TGTGCCAGCAGTTCCCCAGGACTAGGAGACTTCTCCTACGAGCAGTACTTC.